The 10 T cell receptor beta chains reported below all come from one sample, sequenced in a study of T cell repertoires and HLA-DP antigens. For these TCRs, the target antigens are not known. Repertoires were generated with immunoSEQ multiplex PCR, while TCRdb's copy carries only in-frame clones and drops some. The table has around 110,000 clones, almost 95% seen once. Source material: CD4+ T cells from PBMCs. The source is a woman between 18 and 29 years old in good health and CMV-seronegative.

This clone was detected only once. The chain combines TRBV7-6 with TRBJ2-2; D is undetermined. The CDR3 is 13 residues long. Trimming took 0 bases from V and 5 from J, leaving 4 bases between them. Per the germline V gene, CDR1 is SGHVS and CDR2 is FNYEAQ. CDR3 coding DNA: TGTGCCAGCAGCTTAGCCGGGACCGGGGAGCTGTTTTTT. Translated, it gives CASSLAGTGELFF.

J is TRBJ2-5 and V is TRBV7-2; D not certain. Trimming removed 8 bases at V and 5 bases at J, with 9 bases between. The germline CDR1 and CDR2 sequences are SGHTA and FQGNSA. This CDR3 comprises 11 residues. The CDR3 sequence is CASGHGETQYF. The CDR3 nucleotides are TGTGCCAGCGGGCACGGTGAGACCCAGTACTTC.

V usage is TRBV5-1 and J usage is TRBJ2-5, with D possibly TRBD2 on 6 matching bases. CDR3 size: 12 residues. Germline CDR1 is SGHRS and CDR2 is YFSETQ. With 5 bases removed from V and 2 bases from J, the gap between germline ends came to 7 bases. CDR3 bases: TGCGCCAGCAGGCGGGGTCAAGAGACCCAGTACTTC. This translates into CASRRGQETQYF.

The V and J genes are TRBV28 and TRBJ1-4; D ambiguous. Per germline, CDR1 MDHEN and CDR2 SYDVKM. Trimming pared 5 bases from V and 0 bases from J, leaving 4 bases between. The CDR3 sequence is 13 residues long. The CDR3 region has the DNA TGTGCCAGCAGTGTTGCAACTAATGAAAAACTGTTTTTT. It translates to CASSVATNEKLFF.

This sequence joins TRBV10-2 and TRBJ1-1, with TRBD1 matching over 10 bases. This CDR3 region has 19 residues. V lost 8 bases and J lost 4; bases outside the gene matches: 22. Germline assignment: CDR1 WSHSY and CDR2 SAAADI. The CDR3 DNA sequence: TGCGCCAGCTGCCCAACCCGCGGGACAGGGGTGGTGGGGTTCACTGAAGCTTTCTTT. Protein sequence: CASCPTRGTGVVGFTEAFF.

The chain couples TRBV19 to TRBJ1-2; TRBD1 might be the D (5 bases). CDR3 size: 13 residues. Germline values: CDR1 LNHDA, CDR2 SQIVND (reference sequence). V was cut by 8 bases and J by 5 bases, with 15 bases left in between. The CDR3 here is CASLGPRTYGYTF. CDR3 DNA sequence: TGTGCCAGTTTGGGACCGCGGACGTATGGCTACACCTTC.

V usage is TRBV9 and J usage is TRBJ2-2, with a weak D call TRBD1 (7 bases). This CDR3 contains 13 residues. Germline loops: CDR1 SGDLS, CDR2 YYNGEE. The ends were cut back, 0 bases at V and 15 bases at J, with 15 bases in the middle. DNA for the CDR3: TGTGCCAGCAGCGTAGAGTTGACAGGGAGGTTGTTTTTT. Amino acid sequence: CASSVELTGRLFF.

V and J are TRBV5-1 and TRBJ1-6; the D gene is possibly TRBD1 (6 bases). Germline CDR1 and CDR2: SGHRS and YFSETQ. V was shortened by 2 bases and J by 4 bases, with 7 bases between the two germline ends. The CDR3 has 14 amino acids. CDR3 DNA: TGCGCCAGCAGCTTACAGGGTTATAATTCACCCCTCCACTTT. Its protein product is CASSLQGYNSPLHF.

This clone turned up a few times. V is TRBV23-1 and J is TRBJ2-5; TRBD1 agrees at 9 bases. TRBV23-1 is annotated as an ORF whose role is uncertain. The CDR3 covers 15 residues. With 10 bases clipped from V and 4 bases from J, the junction kept 13 bases outside the gene matches. The CDR3 is CAKGARQGVSETQYF. CDR3 DNA: TGCGCCAAGGGTGCCCGACAGGGGGTTTCAGAGACCCAGTACTTC.

This chain joins TRBV5-1 and TRBJ1-3; D is uncertain. Trimming pared 0 bases from V and 0 bases from J, leaving 7 bases between. The CDR3 extends over 15 amino acids. In germline, CDR1 is SGHRS, CDR2 YFSETQ. CDR3 loop: CASSLVGRSGNTIYF. CDR3 DNA: TGCGCCAGCAGCTTGGTCGGCCGCTCTGGAAACACCATATATTTT.